What follows is one TCR beta chain and its context. The sample belongs to a study of cytomegalovirus exposure and HLA in healthy donors. CDR1 and CDR2 from the germline V gene are LNHNV and YYDKDF (reference sequence). The CDR3 is made up of 13 amino acids. V lost 5 bases, J lost 3 bases, and 1 base stayed unmatched. The PCR made use of 60 Vbeta and 13 Jbeta primers. Using immunoSEQ multiplex PCR, the repertoire was profiled, and TCRdb retains in-frame clones only, with some absent. The sample holds 100,000 or so clones, roughly four fifths seen once. V and J are TRBV15 and TRBJ2-7, with TRBD1 matching over 10 bases. Material for sequencing was PBMCs. The origin of this receptor is a man aged 30 to 45 in good health and CMV-seropositive. The CDR3 coding sequence is TGTGCCACCAGCTGGACAGGGGGCTACGAGCAGTACTTC. It is translated as CATSWTGGYEQYF.